This T cell receptor (beta chain) was sequenced for a study of cytomegalovirus exposure and HLA in healthy donors. This CDR3 has 11 residues. This clone was detected a few times. 60 Vbeta and 13 Jbeta primers were used in PCR. Assay used: immunoSEQ multiplex PCR; TCRdb lists only in-frame clones, some missing. The sample records 25,000 to 35,000 clones, 44% being singletons. Sequenced input: PBMCs. This TCR came from a woman aged 45 to 65 in good health and CMV-seronegative. The chain carries TRBV12-2 and TRBJ1-2. TRBV12-2 is a pseudogene. Here the CDR3 reads CASRPRGTPTF. CDR3 in DNA: TGTGCAAGTCGCCCACGCGGGACCCCGACCTTC.